A selection of T cell receptor beta chains follows, all from one sample in a study of B cell selection in AIRE deficiency. Libraries were prepared by immunoSEQ multiplex PCR; TCRdb keeps only in-frame clonotypes and omits some of them. The top ten hold about 1% of the sample, which has about 18,000 clones, under 95% seen once. What was sequenced was CD4+CD25+ Tregs sorted from PBMCs. These receptors were collected from a human donor in good health. CDR3s leave out the opening cysteine and the closing phenylalanine or tryptophan. The order of the fields is J gene, V gene, CDR3 protein.

TRBJ2-1 TRBV5-1 ASRPLTGFEQF
TRBJ2-1 TRBV7-3 ASSRSGGSYNEQF
TRBJ2-1 TRBV28 ASSSFIAGGYNEQF
TRBJ2-1 TRBV23-1 ASSQEVSGISYNGQF
TRBJ2-7 TRBV2 AGTRVYEQY
TRBJ1-2 TRBV4-2 ASSQGNYGYT
TRBJ2-7 TRBV5-1 ASSTGLARGVPYEQY
TRBJ1-3 TRBV6-5 ASRGGGLNTIY
TRBJ2-7 TRBV28 ASSHRQWSLSYEQY
TRBJ2-7 TRBV7-2 ASSLAWLAVSSYEQY
TRBJ2-1 TRBV5-1 ASTWGPTSRFNEQF
TRBJ2-6 TRBV28 ASGDRGGSGANVLT
TRBJ2-7 TRBV15 ATSYRDTVYEQY
TRBJ1-1 TRBV7-3 ASSVTGYTEAF
TRBJ1-4 TRBV2 ASRDRVRNEKLF
TRBJ1-1 TRBV19 ASSGQMNTEAF
TRBJ2-2 TRBV5-4 ASSRGGTLGGELF
TRBJ2-2 TRBV27 ASSLRGRNTGELF
TRBJ2-1 TRBV21-1 ASCRGRREWGYEQF
TRBJ2-2 TRBV9 ASSVEDRGELF
TRBJ1-1 TRBV28 ASSSITLTFNTEAF
TRBJ2-7 TRBV5-1 ASRTGVKYYEQY
TRBJ2-7 TRBV7-9 ASSLAKLTSGVSYEQY
TRBJ1-3 TRBV18 ASSQTDSGNTIY
TRBJ2-4 TRBV5-1 ASSLAAGHHHQY